Shown below are 22 T cell receptor beta chains from a single sample sequenced in a study of blood T cell repertoires in COVID-19. Sequencing used immunoSEQ multiplex PCR; TCRdb keeps in-frame clones, though not all of them. The sample lists about half a million clones, 70% to 90% occurring once. Sequenced: peripheral blood. These receptors all stem from a human donor in a cohort sampled during active COVID-19.

This clone was seen only a few times. The rearrangement uses TRBV29-1 and TRBJ1-2, with unresolved D. Germline-derived CDR1 and CDR2 are SQVTM and ANQGSEA. This CDR3 contains 12 residues. The V gene lost 3 bases and the J gene lost 8 bases, with 13 bases spanning the gap. CDR3 loop: CSVDFSGNGYTF. In DNA form, the CDR3 reads TGCAGCGTTGATTTCTCCGGGAACGGCTACACCTTC.

The rearrangement joins TRBV19 to TRBJ2-1; 9 nucleotides line up with TRBD1. CDR1 LNHDA and CDR2 SQIVND come from the germline V gene (reference sequence). The CDR3 runs 16 residues. V was pared by 5 bases and J by 7 bases, with 12 bases of the junction left unmatched. The CDR3 region is CASSSYRDRVMNEQFF. The CDR3 nucleotides read TGTGCCAGTAGTTCTTACCGGGACAGGGTCATGAATGAGCAGTTCTTC. Looking up the rest from reference TRBV19 and TRBJ2-1 gives the full variable domain: DGGITQSPKYLFRKEGQNVTLSCEQNLNHDAMYWYRQDPGQGLRLIYYSQIVNDFQKGDIAEGYSVSREKKESFPLTVTSAQKNPTAFYLCASSSYRDRVMNEQFFGPGTRLTVL.

The V and J genes are TRBV30 and TRBJ2-3; 8 bases agree with TRBD2. With 4 bases clipped from V and 4 bases from J, the junction kept 10 bases outside the gene matches. Germline V gives CDR1 GTSNPN, CDR2 SVGIG (reference sequence). The CDR3 sequence is 15 residues long. CDR3 amino acids: CAWNLGTRQADTQYF. The CDR3 DNA reads TGTGCCTGGAACCTCGGGACTAGGCAAGCAGATACGCAGTATTTT.

This chain connects TRBV6-6 to TRBJ1-2, with 7 positions matching TRBD1. This CDR3 comprises 13 residues. CDR1 and CDR2 (germline): MNHNY, SVGAGI (reference sequence). The junction had 11 bases not matched to a gene; V was cut back by 11 bases and J by 5 bases. CDR3 region: CAVSRGQSYGYTF. The DNA for the CDR3 is TGTGCCGTATCGAGGGGACAGTCATATGGCTACACCTTC.

A few counts support this clone. The V and J genes are TRBV4-3 and TRBJ1-6; D is perhaps TRBD1 (6 bases). The CDR3 has 19 residues. Trimming took off 0 bases at V and 4 bases at J, with 19 bases between the two ends. CDR1 is LGHNA, CDR2 YSLEER, per germline. The chain's CDR3 is CASSQERSRGQPYNSPLHF. DNA for the CDR3: TGCGCCAGCAGCCAAGAACGCAGTCGAGGACAGCCTTATAATTCACCCCTCCACTTT.

The CDR3 nucleotides are TGTGCCAGCAGCTTAGATCGGACAGGGGCAGATACGCAGTATTTT. This gives the protein CASSLDRTGADTQYF. V gene TRBV11-2 combines with J gene TRBJ2-3, with 9 positions matching TRBD1. CDR3 length equals 15 residues. Germline assignment: CDR1 SGHAT and CDR2 FQNNGV. The V and J ends lost 0 bases and 4 bases, in that order; junction bases with no gene match: 2.

DNA for the CDR3: TGTGCCAGTAGTATAGCGCTAGCGGGAGGGCTACGGTGGACGCAGTATTTT. It codes for CASSIALAGGLRWTQYF. The chain is built from TRBV19 and TRBJ2-3; TRBD2 agrees at 12 bases. CDR3 length: 17 amino acids. Per the germline V gene, CDR1 is LNHDA and CDR2 is SQIVND (reference sequence). Losses at the gene ends were 1 base for V and 9 bases for J; bases not matched to a gene: 11.

The chain carries TRBV28 and TRBJ2-1; 8 nucleotides align to TRBD1. The germline CDR1 and CDR2 sequences are MDHEN and SYDVKM. J gave up 8 bases and V 3 bases, and 9 bases lay outside the gene matches. CDR3 size: 15 residues. CDR3 sequence reads: CASSFIGQGFDEQFF. CDR3 nucleotide sequence: TGTGCCAGCAGTTTCATTGGACAGGGCTTCGATGAGCAGTTCTTC.

This clone was recorded at least ten times. The chain carries TRBV5-1 and TRBJ2-1; possible D gene TRBD1, 6 bases. The CDR3 sequence is 15 residues long. V was shortened by 5 bases and J by 3 bases, with 15 bases between the two germline ends. Germline values: CDR1 SGHRS, CDR2 YFSETQ. DNA for the CDR3: TGCGCCAGCAGTTGGACAGATCCTCTCTACAATGAGCAGTTCTTC. As protein: CASSWTDPLYNEQFF.

The V call is TRBV7-6, the J call TRBJ1-2; 7 nucleotides agree with TRBD1. The CDR3 loop spans 15 amino acids. Germline V gives CDR1 SGHVS, CDR2 FNYEAQ. Unmatched junction bases numbered 12, after V lost 7 bases and J lost 4 bases. In DNA form, the CDR3 reads TGTGCCAGCACTGAAAGACAGGGCGGTTTCTATGGCTACACCTTC. Translation: CASTERQGGFYGYTF.

The chain carries TRBV19 and TRBJ2-5; D uncertain. V lost 1 base and J lost 2, with 5 bases in between. CDR3 length: 13 amino acids. The germline V gene encodes CDR1 LNHDA and CDR2 SQIVND (reference sequence). The DNA for the CDR3 is TGTGCCAGTAGTATAGTCAATCAAGAGACCCAGTACTTC. It specifies CASSIVNQETQYF.

This clone occurred once. For the CDR3, the DNA is TGTGCCACCTCGACAGGGGGAGGAAACACCATATATTTT. Amino acids: CATSTGGGNTIYF. V and J are TRBV19 and TRBJ1-3; 9 bases fit TRBD1. The CDR3 has 13 amino acids. Germline CDR1 is LNHDA and CDR2 is SQIVND (reference sequence). Losses at the gene ends were 10 bases for V and 4 bases for J; bases not matched to a gene: 5.

This rearrangement joins TRBV5-1 to TRBJ1-1, with TRBD1 as a possible D gene (6 bases). Trimming shortened V by 4 bases and J by 1 base, and 14 bases separated the two germline ends. The CDR3 has 15 amino acids. Germline V gene sequence: CDR1 SGHRS, CDR2 YFSETQ. The CDR3 protein is CASSGGHYANTEAFF. The CDR3, as DNA: TGCGCCAGCAGCGGGGGACACTACGCGAACACTGAAGCTTTCTTT.

This rearrangement joins TRBV7-8 to TRBJ1-5, with D maybe TRBD1 (5 bases). The length of the CDR3 is 18 residues. Trimming cost V 5 bases and J 0 bases, with 20 bases left between them. Germline CDR1 is SGHVS and CDR2 is FQNEAQ. CDR3 region: CASSPGHDRADSNQPQHF. DNA for the CDR3: TGTGCCAGCAGCCCCGGACACGACCGCGCGGATAGCAATCAGCCCCAGCATTTT.

The chain recombines TRBV5-1 with TRBJ2-5; D is possibly TRBD2 (5 bases). V was shortened by 0 bases and J by 5 bases, with 17 bases between the two germline ends. The CDR3 extends over 16 amino acids. The germline gives CDR1 SGHRS, CDR2 YFSETQ. The CDR3 DNA reads as TGCGCCAGCAGCTTGGGGTTGGGAGAGGTCTTGGAGACCCAGTACTTC. Protein product: CASSLGLGEVLETQYF. Filled out from reference TRBV5-1 and TRBJ2-5, the complete variable domain reads KAGVTQTPRYLIKTRGQQVTLSCSPISGHRSVSWYQQTPGQGLQFLFEYFSETQRNKGNFPGRFSGRQFSNSRSEMNVSTLELGDSALYLCASSLGLGEVLETQYFGPGTRLLVL.

This sequence joins TRBV19 and TRBJ2-1; TRBD2 aligns across 11 bases. Germline assignment: CDR1 LNHDA and CDR2 SQIVND (reference sequence). J was trimmed by 8 bases and V by 5 bases; bases with no gene match: 14. The CDR3 covers 17 residues. CDR3 DNA sequence: TGTGCCAGTAGTCCTCATCTAGCGGGAGGTGGGCGCGATGAGCAGTTCTTC. Its protein is CASSPHLAGGGRDEQFF.

The J gene is TRBJ1-2, the V gene TRBV3-1 (or the pseudogene TRBV3-2), with no clear D. Germline values: CDR1 LGHDT, CDR2 YNNKEL (reference sequence). The CDR3 is made up of 14 amino acids. The V and J ends lost 0 bases and 8 bases respectively, with 13 bases between them. As DNA, the CDR3 is TGTGCCAGCAGCCAAGACCGGCTGAGCGGGGGCTACACCTTC. Residues: CASSQDRLSGGYTF.

V gene TRBV9 combines with J gene TRBJ2-1; 8 bases are a match to TRBD2. The V and J ends lost 2 bases and 9 bases, in that order; junction bases with no gene match: 19. This CDR3 region has 18 residues. Germline loops: CDR1 SGDLS, CDR2 YYNGEE. CDR3 coding DNA: TGTGCCAGCAGCGTCCGCTCCGGGGGCCGGCGGGAGGTCAGTGAGCAGTTCTTC. The encoded protein is CASSVRSGGRREVSEQFF. The variable domain in full, with the rest retrieved from reference TRBV9 and TRBJ2-1, is DSGVTQTPKHLITATGQRVTLRCSPRSGDLSVYWYQQSLDQGLQFLIQYYNGEERAKGNILERFSAQQFPDLHSELNLSSLELGDSALYFCASSVRSGGRREVSEQFFGPGTRLTVL.

V is TRBV7-6 and J is TRBJ2-3; 8 nucleotides match TRBD1. Germline CDR1 reads SGHVS; CDR2 reads FNYEAQ. V was clipped by 0 bases and J by 3 bases; unmatched bases: 11. This CDR3 is built from 18 residues. CDR3 residues: CASSLAQATGVVTDTQYF. The CDR3 region has the DNA TGTGCCAGCAGCTTAGCGCAAGCGACAGGGGTGGTTACAGATACGCAGTATTTT.

Points on this clone: Other DNA sequences in the same sample also yield this CDR3. The rearrangement links TRBV19 to TRBJ1-1; 9 bases map to TRBD1. Germline CDR1 is LNHDA and CDR2 is SQIVND (reference sequence). V gave up 4 bases and J gave up 4 bases; unmatched junction bases: 4. The CDR3 has 14 amino acids. CDR3 in amino acids: CASSTDRGRTEAFF. The DNA of the CDR3 is TGTGCCAGTAGTACGGACAGGGGACGCACTGAAGCTTTCTTT.

J is TRBJ2-7 and V is TRBV19, with D unresolved. The CDR3 loop spans 13 amino acids. Germline assignment: CDR1 LNHDA and CDR2 SQIVND (reference sequence). V was shortened by 1 base and J by 1 base, with 5 bases between the two germline ends. The CDR3 loop reads CASSIVPSYEQYF. CDR3 nucleotide sequence: TGTGCCAGTAGTATAGTCCCGTCCTACGAGCAGTACTTC.

The chain employs TRBV19 and TRBJ2-5; tentatively, D is TRBD2 (5 bases). The CDR3 is 16 residues long. V lost 2 bases and J 1 base, leaving 14 bases between the germline ends. From germline, CDR1 is LNHDA and CDR2 SQIVND (reference sequence). DNA for the CDR3: TGTGCCAGTAGTATACCCTTCCGGGGAACCCAAGAGACCCAGTACTTC. Its protein is CASSIPFRGTQETQYF. Full variable domain (remainder filled in from reference TRBV19 and TRBJ2-5): DGGITQSPKYLFRKEGQNVTLSCEQNLNHDAMYWYRQDPGQGLRLIYYSQIVNDFQKGDIAEGYSVSREKKESFPLTVTSAQKNPTAFYLCASSIPFRGTQETQYFGPGTRLLVL.